Listed below are T cell receptor beta chains from one sample, sequenced in a study of blood T cell repertoires in COVID-19. Produced via immunoSEQ multiplex PCR; TCRdb's table is partial and in-frame only. The sample records about 350,000 clones, 87% being singletons. The sample taken for sequencing was PBMCs or T cells enriched from blood (not recorded which). The receptors originated from a woman in her twenties or thirties who had recovered from COVID-19. Both conserved end residues are part of each CDR3. Fields, in order: CDR3 length, D gene, J gene, V gene, clone size, CDR3 DNA, CDR3 protein. The D gene is left open where the match is weak. Clone sizes are given selectively: once, few, many, or a class where the clone is expanded.

>13|TRBD1|TRBJ1-6|TRBV30|.
TGTGCCTGGAGACAGGGGGCGCGATCACCCCTCCACTTT
CAWRQGARSPLHF
>18|TRBD2|TRBJ2-5|TRBV7-8|.
TGTGCCAGCAGCTTAGCCCGTCCTAGCGGGGGGTACCAAGAGACCCAGTACTTC
CASSLARPSGGYQETQYF
>15|TRBD2|TRBJ2-4|TRBV7-8|.
TGTGCCAGCAGCTTAGACGGGGGGACCAAAAACATTCAGTACTTC
CASSLDGGTKNIQYF
>15|.|TRBJ1-1|TRBV7-9|once
TGTGCCAGCAGCCGCTCCGGGGGGGCAGGGACTGAAGCTTTCTTT
CASSRSGGAGTEAFF
>17|.|TRBJ1-5|TRBV28|.
TGTGCCAGCAGTTTGGCCAGCCGGGTCTATAGCAATCAGCCCCAGCATTTT
CASSLASRVYSNQPQHF
>14|.|TRBJ2-2|TRBV6-5|.
TGTGCCGGGGGAGTGGAGGGGAACACCGGGGAGCTGTTTTTT
CAGGVEGNTGELFF
>15|TRBD1|TRBJ1-5|TRBV24-1|.
TGTGCCACCAGTGATAACAGGGGCTTTGATCAGCCCCAGCATTTT
CATSDNRGFDQPQHF
>13|.|TRBJ2-1|TRBV12-5|.
TGTGCTAGTGGTTCACGCGAGGGCAATGAGCAGTTCTTC
CASGSREGNEQFF
>15|TRBD1|TRBJ1-3|TRBV28|.
TGTGCCAGCAGTTTGGGGGACAGCTCTGGAAACACCATATATTTT
CASSLGDSSGNTIYF
>15|TRBD2|TRBJ2-1|TRBV7-9|.
TGTGCCAGCACGTTAGACTGGCGGGGGTACAATGAGCAGTTCTTC
CASTLDWRGYNEQFF
>14|TRBD1|TRBJ1-1|TRBV6-5|.
TGTGCCAGCAGTTACTCGATTAAGGACAGGGACGCTTTCTTT
CASSYSIKDRDAFF
>15|.|TRBJ2-5|TRBV2|many
TGTGCCAGCAGTGAATTAGCATCGGTTTTGGAGACCCAGTACTTC
CASSELASVLETQYF
>15|TRBD1|TRBJ1-2|TRBV5-6|.
TGTGCCAGCAGCTTGAGGACAGGGAATCGGCTTGGCTACACCTTC
CASSLRTGNRLGYTF
>16|.|TRBJ2-2|TRBV19|.
TGTGCCAGTAGTATATTGGGCAGGGGTCAAGGCGGGGAGCTGTTTTTT
CASSILGRGQGGELFF
>14|.|TRBJ1-2|TRBV14|.
TGTGCCAGCAGCCAGGAGGGCGCGCTCTATGGCTACACCTTC
CASSQEGALYGYTF
>13|.|TRBJ2-3|TRBV25-1|.
TGTGCCAGCACCTACAGGAGTACAGATACGCAGTATTTT
CASTYRSTDTQYF
>16|.|TRBJ1-5|TRBV28|.
TGTGCCAGCACTCGAACTGGGGCAGGGGGCAATCAGCCCCAGCATTTT
CASTRTGAGGNQPQHF
>18|TRBD1|TRBJ1-4|TRBV4-3|.
TGCGCCAGCAGCCAAGATCGAGGAGCGGACAGGGGGGTTGAAAAACTGTTTTTT
CASSQDRGADRGVEKLFF
>14|.|TRBJ2-3|TRBV5-4|once
TGTGCCAGCAGACAGGAGACAGGTGCAGATACGCAGTATTTT
CASRQETGADTQYF
>14|TRBD1|TRBJ2-3|TRBV24-1|.
TGTGCCACCCAAGGGGGCCCTAGCACAGATACGCAGTATTTT
CATQGGPSTDTQYF
>17|TRBD1|TRBJ2-1|TRBV28|.
TGTGCCAGCAGTTTATGGAGGGGACAGGGGGCCGGCAATGAGCAGTTCTTC
CASSLWRGQGAGNEQFF